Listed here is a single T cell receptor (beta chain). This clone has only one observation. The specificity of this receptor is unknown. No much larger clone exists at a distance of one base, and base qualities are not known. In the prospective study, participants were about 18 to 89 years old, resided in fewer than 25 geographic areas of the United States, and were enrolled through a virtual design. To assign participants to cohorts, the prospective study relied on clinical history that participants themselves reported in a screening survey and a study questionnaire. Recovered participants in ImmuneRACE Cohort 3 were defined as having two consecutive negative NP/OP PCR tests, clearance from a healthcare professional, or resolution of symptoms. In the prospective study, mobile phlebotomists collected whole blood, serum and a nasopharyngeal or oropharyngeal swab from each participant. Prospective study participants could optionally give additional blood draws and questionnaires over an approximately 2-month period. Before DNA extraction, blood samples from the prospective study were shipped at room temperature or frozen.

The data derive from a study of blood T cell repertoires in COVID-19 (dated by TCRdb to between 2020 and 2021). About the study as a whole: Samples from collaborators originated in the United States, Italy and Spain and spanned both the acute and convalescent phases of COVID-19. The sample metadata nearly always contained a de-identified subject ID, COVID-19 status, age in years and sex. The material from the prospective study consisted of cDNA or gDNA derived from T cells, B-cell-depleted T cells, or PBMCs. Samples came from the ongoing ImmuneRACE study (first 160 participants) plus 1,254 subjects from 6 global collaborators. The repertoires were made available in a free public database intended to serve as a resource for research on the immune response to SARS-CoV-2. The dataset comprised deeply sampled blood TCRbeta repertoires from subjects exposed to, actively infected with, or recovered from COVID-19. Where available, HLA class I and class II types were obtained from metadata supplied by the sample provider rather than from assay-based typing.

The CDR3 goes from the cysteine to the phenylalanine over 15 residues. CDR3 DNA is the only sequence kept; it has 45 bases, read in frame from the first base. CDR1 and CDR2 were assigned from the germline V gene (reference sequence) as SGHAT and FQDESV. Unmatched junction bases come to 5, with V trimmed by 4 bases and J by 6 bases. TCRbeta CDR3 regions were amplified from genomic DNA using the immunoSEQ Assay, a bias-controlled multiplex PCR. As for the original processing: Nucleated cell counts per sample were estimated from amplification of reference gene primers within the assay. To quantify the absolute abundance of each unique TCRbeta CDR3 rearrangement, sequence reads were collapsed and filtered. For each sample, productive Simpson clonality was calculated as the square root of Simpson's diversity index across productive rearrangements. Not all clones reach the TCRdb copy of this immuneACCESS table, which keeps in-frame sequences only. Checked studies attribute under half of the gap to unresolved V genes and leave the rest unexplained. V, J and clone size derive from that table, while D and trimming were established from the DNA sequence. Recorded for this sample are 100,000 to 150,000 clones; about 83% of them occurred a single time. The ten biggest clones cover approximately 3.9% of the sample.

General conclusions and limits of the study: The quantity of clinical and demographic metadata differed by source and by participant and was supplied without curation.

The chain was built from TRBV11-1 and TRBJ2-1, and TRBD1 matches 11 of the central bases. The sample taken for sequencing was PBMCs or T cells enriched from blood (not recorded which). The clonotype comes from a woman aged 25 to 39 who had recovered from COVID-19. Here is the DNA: TGTGCCAGCAGCTCCGGGACAGGGGGGACCAATGAGCAGTTCTTC. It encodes CASSSGTGGTNEQFF.